The 25 T cell receptor beta chains below all came from one sample that was sequenced in a study of neurological immune-mediated disorders. MiXCR, applied by TCRdb to the 5' RACE reads, yields one record per CDR3 protein. The table shows some 120,000 distinct CDR3 sequences, with around 3% occurring only once. Sequencing was carried out using PBMCs. The receptors come from a woman aged 25 to 39 with multiple sclerosis.

This clonotype appeared many times. The chain is built from TRBV3-1 and TRBJ1-6; TRBD1 agrees at 10 bases. J lost 7 bases, V lost 1 base, and 1 base had no gene match. The CDR3 is made up of 15 amino acids. Germline V lookup: CDR1 LGHDT, CDR2 YNNKEL (reference sequence). DNA for the CDR3: TGTGCCAGCAGCCAAGGGGGACAGGGGAATTCACCCCTCCACTTT. Amino acid sequence: CASSQGGQGNSPLHF.

The chain joins TRBV5-1 to TRBJ2-2; 14 nucleotides agree with TRBD2. The V gene's germline CDR1 is SGHRS and CDR2 YFSETQ. Losses at the gene ends were 4 bases for V and 4 bases for J; bases not matched to a gene: 9. This CDR3 comprises 18 residues. CDR3 bases: TGCGCCAGCAGCCGAAGCGGGACTAGCGGGAGTGGCACCGGGGAGCTGTTTTTT. Protein: CASSRSGTSGSGTGELFF.

This rearrangement joins TRBV7-2 to TRBJ2-7; 7 positions agree with TRBD2. The CDR3 is 14 residues long. CDR1 and CDR2 from the germline V gene are SGHTA and FQGNSA. J was trimmed by 2 bases and V by 1 base; bases with no gene match: 2. CDR3 amino acids: CASSLVRGAYEQYF. In DNA, the CDR3 is TGTGCCAGCAGCTTAGTCCGGGGGGCCTACGAGCAGTACTTC.

This clonotype was detected a few times. V and J are TRBV7-8 and TRBJ2-3; D ambiguous. The CDR3 runs to 16 residues. Germline lookup yields CDR1 SGHVS and CDR2 FQNEAQ. The V and J ends lost 7 bases and 0 bases respectively, with 17 bases between them. This chain's CDR3 is CASTWRRGASTDTQYF. CDR3 nucleotides: TGTGCCAGCACCTGGCGACGCGGAGCTAGCACAGATACGCAGTATTTT.

This clonotype was seen ten or more times. The gene calls are TRBV20-1 and TRBJ2-3, with 8 bases that match TRBD2. V lost 3 bases and J lost 0; bases outside the gene matches: 2. The CDR3 extends over 14 amino acids. Germline CDR1 and CDR2: DFQATT and SNEGSKA (reference sequence). The CDR3 protein is CSASGGGSTDTQYF. The CDR3 nucleotides read TGCAGTGCTAGCGGGGGGGGGAGCACAGATACGCAGTATTTT.

This clonotype was counted ten times or more. V gene TRBV4-3 combines with J gene TRBJ2-1; D possibly corresponds to TRBD2 (5 bases). The germline V and J ends were trimmed by 0 bases and 6 bases, with 9 bases remaining between them. Germline V gene lookup returns CDR1 LGHNA and CDR2 YSLEER. The CDR3 is made up of 14 amino acids. The CDR3 protein is CASSQDLAGNEQFF. The CDR3 nucleotides are TGCGCCAGCAGCCAAGATTTGGCGGGCAATGAGCAGTTCTTC.

This clonotype was observed at least ten times. V gene TRBV27 combines with J gene TRBJ2-1; the match to TRBD2 covers 8 bases. The CDR3 covers 21 residues. Germline V lookup: CDR1 MNHEY, CDR2 SMNVEV (reference sequence). After removal of 3 bases from V and 4 bases from J, the junction contained 23 bases not matched to a gene. The DNA of the CDR3 is TGTGCCAGCAGTTTGGGGCCCCGGGGCACCGGCCGGGTAGCGGGGTACAATGAGCAGTTCTTC. The encoded protein is CASSLGPRGTGRVAGYNEQFF.

There are many counts of this clonotype. V is TRBV29-1 and J is TRBJ2-7; a weak D match, TRBD2 (5 bases). V was trimmed by 5 bases and J by 2 bases, leaving 10 bases between them. The V gene's germline CDR1 is SQVTM and CDR2 ANQGSEA. There are 12 residues in the CDR3. CDR3 region: CSVTTGTYEQYF. The CDR3 DNA reads TGCAGCGTTACCACCGGGACCTACGAGCAGTACTTC.

This clonotype was seen many times. The chain links TRBV29-1 to TRBJ1-2; D not certain. Germline assignment: CDR1 SQVTM and CDR2 ANQGSEA. The CDR3 extends over 12 amino acids. Trimming left V 6 bases short and J 2 bases short, with 10 bases between. CDR3: CSVVGNNYGYTF. DNA for the CDR3: TGCAGCGTCGTGGGGAACAACTATGGCTACACCTTC.

Ten or more counts support this clonotype. The V call is TRBV6-2 or TRBV6-3, the J call TRBJ1-2; D call uncertain. Trimming cost V 0 bases and J 10 bases, with 9 bases left between them. The CDR3 extends over 12 amino acids. Germline V gene lookup returns CDR1 MNHEY and CDR2 SVGEGT. This CDR3 is CASSYSQDAYTF. In DNA, the CDR3 is TGTGCCAGCAGTTACTCGCAGGACGCCTACACCTTC.

This clonotype was found many times. The V call is TRBV5-1, the J call TRBJ2-1, with 8 positions matching TRBD2. There are 14 residues in the CDR3. V dropped 2 bases and J dropped 9; count of bases not matched to a gene: 7. Germline CDR1 and CDR2: SGHRS and YFSETQ. CDR3 in DNA: TGCGCCAGCAGCTTTGACGGGGGGGCCACTGAGCAGTTCTTC. It specifies CASSFDGGATEQFF.

This clonotype has at least ten counts. The rearrangement uses TRBV12-3 or TRBV12-4 and TRBJ1-1; no reliable D call. V dropped 3 bases and J dropped 1 base, with 18 bases sitting between them. This CDR3 has 17 residues. CDR3 nucleotide sequence: TGTGCCAGCAGTTTCTGGCAGTCAGGCCAAAGGAACACTGAAGCTTTCTTT. Protein: CASSFWQSGQRNTEAFF.

This clonotype has a count of ten or more. V usage is TRBV5-1 and J usage is TRBJ2-7, with D perhaps given as TRBD1 or TRBD2 (6 bases each). V lost 4 bases, J lost 4 bases, and 18 bases lay in between. The CDR3 runs 15 residues. CDR1 is SGHRS, CDR2 YFSETQ, per germline. The chain's CDR3 is CASSGGDKEGYEQYF. The CDR3 DNA sequence: TGCGCCAGCAGCGGAGGGGACAAGGAGGGATACGAGCAGTACTTC.

This clonotype appeared many times. CDR3 in amino acids: CSAAGGFENEQYF. The DNA of the CDR3 is TGCAGTGCGGCCGGGGGGTTCGAGAACGAGCAGTACTTC. The gene calls are TRBV20-1 and TRBJ2-7; 7 nucleotides agree with TRBD2. V lost 6 bases, J lost 5 bases, and 10 bases stayed unmatched. This CDR3 is 13 amino acids long. From germline, CDR1 is DFQATT and CDR2 SNEGSKA (reference sequence).

This clonotype was found many times. This chain uses TRBV5-1 with TRBJ1-2; D gene ambiguous. With 2 bases removed from V and 7 bases from J, the gap between germline ends came to 15 bases. This CDR3 is built from 14 residues. CDR1 and CDR2 from the germline V gene are SGHRS and YFSETQ. This chain's CDR3 is CASSLDNKPSGYTF. CDR3 in DNA: TGCGCCAGCAGCTTAGACAACAAACCCAGTGGCTACACCTTC.

In the case of this clonotype: A much larger clone is a single base away; this may be a read error. V gene TRBV2 combines with J gene TRBJ2-2; 7 bases are shared with TRBD1. The CDR3 consists of 14 residues. The germline V gene encodes CDR1 SNHLY and CDR2 FYNNEI. The CDR3 DNA follows: TGTGTCAGCAAGGGGACAGCAAACACCGGGGAGCTGTTTTTT. Translation: CVSKGTANTGELFF.

This clonotype has at least ten counts. The chain links TRBV29-1 to TRBJ2-6; D gene unclear. The V gene's germline CDR1 is SQVTM and CDR2 ANQGSEA. Between the trimmed V and J ends, which lost 6 bases and 0 bases, there was a span of 15 bases. The CDR3 spans 16 residues. CDR3 in amino acids: CSVPSSGRSGANVLTF. CDR3 bases: TGCAGCGTCCCATCCTCCGGCCGCTCTGGGGCCAACGTCCTGACTTTC.

This clonotype was seen at least ten times. V usage is TRBV11-2 and J usage is TRBJ2-5, with D possibly being TRBD1 (6 bases). Between the trimmed V and J ends, which lost 4 bases and 1 base, there was a span of 10 bases. CDR3 length equals 14 residues. CDR1 and CDR2 (germline): SGHAT, FQNNGV. The CDR3 DNA is TGTGCCAGCAGCTCACAGGGACCCCAAGAGACCCAGTACTTC. Amino acids: CASSSQGPQETQYF.

The sample holds many counts of this clonotype. This chain uses TRBV7-2 with TRBJ2-1, with TRBD2 as a possible D gene (6 bases). Trimming took off 2 bases at V and 3 bases at J, with 23 bases between the two ends. The germline CDR1 and CDR2 sequences are SGHTA and FQGNSA. The CDR3 length is 19 residues. The CDR3 region is CASSLLIAVGLANYNEQFF. Written as DNA, the CDR3 is TGTGCCAGCAGCTTACTTATAGCCGTAGGGCTAGCGAACTACAATGAGCAGTTCTTC.

This clonotype was seen ten or more times. This rearrangement joins TRBV20-1 to TRBJ2-7; no firm D call. CDR3 length equals 11 residues. CDR1 is DFQATT and CDR2 is SNEGSKA in the germline V gene (reference sequence). Trimming removed 6 bases from V and 3 bases from J, with 9 bases in between. CDR3 sequence (DNA): TGCAGTGCGGGCGAATACTACGAGCAGTACTTC. It specifies CSAGEYYEQYF.

This clonotype occurred a few times. The genes are TRBV7-2 and TRBJ2-7; D perhaps matches TRBD2 (6 bases). The CDR3 loop spans 14 amino acids. V was pared by 1 base and J by 3 bases, with 10 bases between. Germline loops: CDR1 SGHTA, CDR2 FQGNSA. This chain's CDR3 is CASSLVAEGYEQYF. The CDR3 DNA is TGTGCCAGCAGCTTAGTAGCGGAGGGCTACGAGCAGTACTTC.

This clonotype was observed at least ten times. The J gene is TRBJ2-1, the V gene TRBV6-1; TRBD2 aligns across 15 bases. Germline V gene sequence: CDR1 MNHNS, CDR2 SASEGT. The junction had 10 bases not matched to a gene; V was cut back by 4 bases and J by 0 bases. The CDR3 is 20 residues long. The chain's CDR3 is CASSGAGTSGGTSSYNEQFF. The CDR3, as DNA: TGTGCCAGCAGTGGAGCCGGGACTAGCGGGGGGACGAGCTCCTACAATGAGCAGTTCTTC.

This clonotype has ten or more counts. The rearrangement joins TRBV5-1 to TRBJ1-1; D might be TRBD1 (5 bases). This CDR3 contains 14 residues. Germline V gene lookup returns CDR1 SGHRS and CDR2 YFSETQ. V was clipped by 0 bases and J by 3 bases, with 9 bases between them. This chain's CDR3 is CASSLGPGDTEAFF. DNA of the CDR3: TGCGCCAGCAGCTTGGGGCCGGGGGACACTGAAGCTTTCTTT.

There are many counts of this clonotype. This chain joins TRBV9 and TRBJ1-2; D is uncertain. The CDR3 spans 15 residues. With 0 bases removed from V and 4 bases from J, the gap between germline ends came to 13 bases. CDR1 and CDR2 (germline): SGDLS, YYNGEE. Here the CDR3 reads CASSVATEVSYGYTF. The DNA of the CDR3 is TGTGCCAGCAGCGTAGCTACGGAGGTCAGCTATGGCTACACCTTC.

Many counts were recorded for this clonotype. V is TRBV15 and J is TRBJ2-4; perhaps TRBD1 as D (5 bases). The V gene lost 3 bases and the J gene lost 0 bases, with 15 bases spanning the gap. The CDR3 is 17 residues long. Germline V lookup: CDR1 LNHNV, CDR2 YYDKDF (reference sequence). DNA for the CDR3: TGTGCCACCAGCAGGGACATCTCCCTCCTAGCCAAAAACATTCAGTACTTC. It yields the protein CATSRDISLLAKNIQYF.